The rows below give T cell receptor beta chains drawn from one sample of a study of tumor-infiltrating lymphocytes in oesophageal squamous cell carcinoma. TCRdb re-derived calls from the PCR reads in MiXCR, one entry per CDR3 protein. The data show under 20,000 distinct CDR3 sequences, over 45% seen once. Sequenced input: esophageal tumor tissue. Every receptor here comes from a male donor with esophageal squamous cell carcinoma. Each CDR3 is given with its conserved first and last residue. Fields, in order: clone size, V gene, CDR3 length, J gene, CDR3 protein. Clone size is given for some rows only: seen once, a few or many times, or a class if the clone is expanded.

>medium-sized|TRBV7-9|14|TRBJ2-2
CASSPRENTGELFF
>many|TRBV7-6|13|TRBJ2-7
CASSQGQGREQYF
>many|TRBV19|13|TRBJ2-5
CASSSRVEETQYF
>NA|TRBV7-2|13|TRBJ2-5
CASSLGPEMAQYF
>NA|TRBV12-3/TRBV12-4|12|TRBJ1-2
CASSPSLYGYTF
>many|TRBV5-1|15|TRBJ1-1
CASSLESGGLLEAFF
>medium-sized|TRBV27|14|TRBJ2-1
CASSRRGADNEQFF
>few|TRBV7-8|15|NA
CASSYKQGPSYEQYF
>once|TRBV11-2|13|NA
CASSYGTQAEQYF
>NA|TRBV6-5|12|TRBJ1-1
CASSEGPSAQHF
>NA|TRBV24-1|14|NA
CATSDSGFSNEQFF
>NA|TRBV10-2|13|TRBJ2-1
CASWTGPYNEQFF
>NA|TRBV7-2|13|TRBJ2-7
CASSLGAGGEQYF
>few|TRBV6-1|11|TRBJ2-4
CASSLGNEQYF
>few|TRBV7-3|14|TRBJ2-1
CASSLSSGGNEQFF
>many|TRBV10-3|14|TRBJ1-2
CAISDPQGAEGYTF
>medium-sized|TRBV12-3/TRBV12-4|13|TRBJ2-1
CASSLVGGDEQFF
>once|TRBV6-2/TRBV6-3|15|NA
CASSERTGGSYEQYF
>NA|TRBV11-3|18|TRBJ2-1
CASSPGTSGQDSYNEQFF
>NA|TRBV10-2|13|TRBJ1-1
CASLRDSRGEAFF
>NA|TRBV7-2|14|TRBJ1-2
CASREGTGRYGYTF
>NA|TRBV7-3|15|TRBJ2-2
CASSLTSANTGELFF
>NA|TRBV20-1|15|NA
CSARIPTSGQETQYF
>NA|TRBV7-3|14|TRBJ2-7
CASKETQNTGELYF
>few|TRBV12-3/TRBV12-4|11|TRBJ2-1
CASSLRGRGYF
>few|TRBV7-6|11|TRBJ2-1
CASSHSNEQFF
>NA|TRBV6-6|12|TRBJ2-5
CACGQGKKTQYF
>NA|TRBV10-3|13|TRBJ1-1
CAIRYRGNTEAFF
>NA|TRBV19|14|TRBJ1-4
CASSIGDLNEKLFF
>few|TRBV5-5|16|NA
CASTRLGGSSYNEQYF
>many|TRBV7-9|12|TRBJ2-7
CASSLQSIALYF
>NA|TRBV7-8|17|NA
CASSLVRRSGGLYEQYF
>NA|TRBV6-1|15|NA
CASSPRAGGGYEQYF
>NA|TRBV11-2|14|TRBJ2-1
CASSRGLGANEQFF
>NA|TRBV7-6|14|NA
CASSLGGECFEQYF
>once|TRBV28|16|TRBJ1-1
CASSSILVLLNTEAFF
>many|TRBV4-1|12|TRBJ2-5
CASQDRQETQYF
>many|TRBV6-2/TRBV6-3|15|TRBJ2-1
CASSLDGGRYNEQFF
>NA|TRBV7-2|15|TRBJ2-1
CASSYDRGPYNEQFF
>NA|TRBV7-8|14|NA
CASSTQSGSYEQYF
>NA|TRBV28|16|TRBJ1-1
CASSLSAGTMNTEAFF
>once|TRBV7-6|16|NA
CASSLLPGQAYNEQFF